This T cell receptor (beta chain) was recorded in a study of T-cell reconstitution after alpha-beta-depleted transplantation in children (dated by TCRdb to about 2016). With respect to the entire study: Using TCR repertoire profiling, the study followed T-cell immune reconstitution in a quantitative way in children after TCRalphabeta/CD19-depleted allogeneic hematopoietic cell transplantation.

The germline V and J ends show losses of 5 bases and 1 base respectively, and no gene match explains 9 bases of the junction. Taken from the germline V gene, the CDR1 and CDR2 loops are SGHTA and FQGNSA. The CDR3 starts with the cysteine, ends with the phenylalanine, and has 16 residues. Only the CDR3 part of the read is kept: 48 bases, read in frame from the first base. Library construction relied on PCR. Sequencing took place on an Illumina HiSeq 2500. To normalize quantification of the TCRbeta repertoire, the TCR libraries were built with molecular barcoding that relied on unique molecular identifiers. In TCRdb, the public reads were trimmed at Q25 with fastp and aligned with MiXCR, with productive beta chains retained. Every CDR3 protein is listed once, alongside the most common genes and DNA of its rows. The sample table lists about 420,000 distinct CDR3 sequences, approximately 11% of them with a count of one. Roughly 5.1% of the sample belongs to the ten largest clones.

This clonotype has ten or more counts. No antigen is known for it. No much larger clone is present one base from it, and per-base qualities are unavailable. The receptor was isolated from a human donor who donated a stem cell graft to a child with acute myeloid leukemia. The chain couples TRBV7-2 to TRBJ2-3; 7 bases in the middle match TRBD2. This sample comprised PBMCs from the stem cell graft donor, obtained from the stem cell graft. The DNA reads TGTGCCAGCAGCCCAAGACTAGCTCGGGGCACAGATACGCAGTATTTT. This sequence encodes CASSPRLARGTDTQYF.